This is a list of T cell receptor beta chains from one sample in a study of blood T cell repertoires in COVID-19. Assay used: immunoSEQ multiplex PCR; TCRdb lists only in-frame clones, some missing. The sample lists 250,000 to 300,000 clones, approximately 91% occurring once. The sequenced sample consisted of peripheral blood. These receptor sequences come from a woman in her 30s with COVID-19, enrolled during active disease. Each CDR3 is given with its conserved first and last residue. A D gene is named only where the DNA matches it firmly. Expanded clones are given a class, and other clones once, few, many or no size at all.

>once|TRBV10-3|14|TRBJ1-1|-
TGTGCCATCAGTGAGTCTCACATTAACACTGAAGCTTTCTTT
CAISESHINTEAFF
>-|TRBV12-3/TRBV12-4|11|TRBJ2-7|-
TGTGCCAGCAGCGCGATGAGCGAGCAGTACTTC
CASSAMSEQYF
>once|TRBV2|14|TRBJ2-5|-
TGTGCCAGCAGTGGCCGGACAGACCAAGAGACCCAGTACTTC
CASSGRTDQETQYF
>-|TRBV14|15|TRBJ2-3|-
TGTGCCAGCAGCCGTCCGACACCTAGCACAGATACGCAGTATTTT
CASSRPTPSTDTQYF
>-|TRBV6-5|14|TRBJ2-7|-
TGTGCCAGCAGTCCCTCGGACAGCTCCTACGAGCAGTACTTC
CASSPSDSSYEQYF
>-|TRBV6-5|15|TRBJ2-1|-
TGTGCCAGCAGCCGCGGGACAGATCTTTACAATGAGCAGTTCTTC
CASSRGTDLYNEQFF
>once|TRBV2|16|TRBJ2-7|TRBD2
TGTGCCAGCAGTGCCCACGGGGCTAGCGGCCTCTACGAGCAGTACTTC
CASSAHGASGLYEQYF
>-|TRBV24-1|14|TRBJ2-3|-
TGTGCCACCACGTACAGGGTCGGCACAGATACGCAGTATTTT
CATTYRVGTDTQYF
>-|TRBV28|14|TRBJ2-2|TRBD2
TGTGCCAGCAGTTTTGGGGGGGTCACCGGGGAGCTGTTTTTT
CASSFGGVTGELFF
>once|TRBV15|16|TRBJ1-3|-
TGTGCCACCAGCGGAGAACGCCTGAGCTCTGGAAACACCATATATTTT
CATSGERLSSGNTIYF
>once|TRBV28|14|TRBJ2-7|TRBD2
TGTGCCGGTCAGAGAGCGGGACCCTCCTACGAGCAGTACTTC
CAGQRAGPSYEQYF
>once|TRBV4-1|16|TRBJ2-7|-
TGCGCCAGCAGCCAAGCGTTCACGGCAACTACCTACGAGCAGTACTTC
CASSQAFTATTYEQYF
>-|TRBV14|15|TRBJ2-7|TRBD2
TGTGCCAGCAGCCAAGACGGACTAGCGGTGTCCGAGCAGTACTTC
CASSQDGLAVSEQYF
>once|TRBV6-5|13|TRBJ1-5|-
TGTGCCAGCACCCGATCCCCGGGTCAGCCCCAGCATTTT
CASTRSPGQPQHF
>-|TRBV4-3|15|TRBJ2-7|-
TGCGCCAGCAGCCCGGGTGTTGGGGGCGTCTACGAGCAGTACTTC
CASSPGVGGVYEQYF
>-|TRBV30|11|TRBJ1-1|-
TGTGCCTGGAGTCGCGTCCAGGGGGCTTTCTTT
CAWSRVQGAFF
>-|TRBV4-3|14|TRBJ1-1|TRBD1
TGCGCCAGCAGCCAAGAAGGGCAGGGGGCGAGAGCTTTCTTT
CASSQEGQGARAFF
>once|TRBV6-2/TRBV6-3|13|TRBJ2-7|-
TGTGCCAGCAGTCGGGACATATCCTACGAGCAGTACTTC
CASSRDISYEQYF
>-|TRBV15|14|TRBJ2-7|TRBD1
TGTGCCACCAGCGGACGGACAGGGACCTACGAGCAGTACTTC
CATSGRTGTYEQYF
>-|TRBV19|15|TRBJ2-7|-
TGTGCCAGTAGTAGCGACACATACTCAACCTACGAGCAGTACTTC
CASSSDTYSTYEQYF
>-|TRBV5-4|15|TRBJ1-2|TRBD1
TGTGCCAGCAGCCGCGCTCGGACAGGGGAATGGAGCTACACCTTC
CASSRARTGEWSYTF
>-|TRBV5-4|15|TRBJ2-3|-
TGTGCCAGCAGCTTGGGACTCGGGAGCACAGATACGCAGTATTTT
CASSLGLGSTDTQYF
>-|TRBV6-5|15|TRBJ2-3|-
TGTGCCAGCAGTCTTGGGGGGTTTAGCACAGATACGCAGTATTTT
CASSLGGFSTDTQYF
>-|TRBV3-1/TRBV3-2|13|TRBJ1-3|-
TGTGCCAGCAGCCAAGTCTTAGGAAACACCATATATTTT
CASSQVLGNTIYF
>-|TRBV6-4|14|TRBJ2-1|-
TGTGCCAGCAGTGTGGCTAGCGACTACAATGAGCAGTTCTTC
CASSVASDYNEQFF
>-|TRBV11-2|15|TRBJ2-5|TRBD2
TGTGCCAGCAGCCCACCGACTAGCGGGATGGAGACCCAGTACTTC
CASSPPTSGMETQYF
>-|TRBV19|14|TRBJ2-3|-
TGTGCCAGTACCCCGCGGCCTAGCACAGATACGCAGTATTTT
CASTPRPSTDTQYF
>-|TRBV2|13|TRBJ2-7|-
TGTGCCAGCAGAAAGGACAGAACCTACGAGCAGTACTTC
CASRKDRTYEQYF
>-|TRBV7-2|15|TRBJ1-2|-
TGTGCCAGCAGCTTAGTGGGGGACATCTCTTCGGGCTACACCTTC
CASSLVGDISSGYTF
>-|TRBV4-2|16|TRBJ1-5|TRBD1
TGTGCCAGCAGCCAAGCCGACAGGGAAGGCGGACAGCCCCAGCATTTT
CASSQADREGGQPQHF
>-|TRBV19|14|TRBJ2-7|TRBD2
TGTGCCAGTAGTATTGGGACTAGCGGCTACGAGCAGTACTTC
CASSIGTSGYEQYF
>once|TRBV10-3|17|TRBJ2-2|TRBD2
TGTGCCATCAGTGCTGTTAGCGGGAGGATGAGGACCGGGGAGCTGTTTTTT
CAISAVSGRMRTGELFF
>-|TRBV6-2/TRBV6-3|13|TRBJ2-7|-
TGTGCCAGCAGTTACTCCATCACCTACGAGCAGTACTTC
CASSYSITYEQYF
>-|TRBV28|12|TRBJ1-3|-
TGTGCCACTTGGGAGTACGGAAACACCATATATTTT
CATWEYGNTIYF
>-|TRBV24-1|13|TRBJ2-5|-
TGTGCCACCAGTGATTTGAGTCGGGGGACCCAGTACTTC
CATSDLSRGTQYF
>-|TRBV7-9|15|TRBJ1-2|-
TGTGCCAGCAGCGCCTGGGGTAGCGATCGGGATGGCTACACCTTC
CASSAWGSDRDGYTF
>-|TRBV4-3|16|TRBJ2-3|-
TGCGCCAGCAGCCAAGATTTAGCGAGGGGCACAGATACGCAGTATTTT
CASSQDLARGTDTQYF